This entry lists 26 T cell receptor beta chains sequenced from one sample in a study of T cell responses to AZD1222 COVID-19 vaccine. Libraries were prepared by immunoSEQ multiplex PCR; TCRdb keeps only in-frame clonotypes and omits some of them. The data show 70,000 to 95,000 clones, with approximately 80% seen just once and 20% to 25% held by the top ten. Sequenced here: peripheral blood, sampled on day 0 of AZD1222 vaccination. These receptors were collected from an adult in good health.

The chain joins TRBV3-1 (or the pseudogene TRBV3-2) to TRBJ1-4, with 10 bases fitting TRBD1. Per germline, CDR1 LGHDT and CDR2 YNNKEL (reference sequence). This CDR3 region has 15 residues. V lost 4 bases, J lost 8 bases, and 7 bases stayed unmatched. CDR3 in amino acids: CASSLLGTGAEKLFF. The CDR3 DNA sequence: TGTGCCAGCAGCCTCCTCGGGACAGGGGCCGAAAAACTGTTTTTT.

J is TRBJ1-2 and V is TRBV19; D remains unclear. Per the germline V gene, CDR1 is LNHDA and CDR2 is SQIVND (reference sequence). Trimming removed 6 bases at V and 4 bases at J, with 9 bases between. The CDR3 is made up of 12 amino acids. CDR3 nucleotide sequence: TGTGCCAGTAGGCAGGAGACCTATGGCTACACCTTC. Translating it yields CASRQETYGYTF.

This chain links TRBV30 with TRBJ1-3, with no clear D. Trimming pared 0 bases from V and 0 bases from J, leaving 6 bases between. The CDR3 consists of 14 residues. Germline CDR1 is GTSNPN and CDR2 is SVGIG (reference sequence). As DNA, the CDR3 is TGTGCCTGGAGTGTAGCATTCTCTGGAAACACCATATATTTT. Translating it yields CAWSVAFSGNTIYF.

CDR3: CASKSFGLIRETQYF. The CDR3 nucleotides are TGTGCCAGCAAAAGTTTCGGGTTGATCCGAGAGACCCAGTACTTC. This rearrangement joins TRBV28 to TRBJ2-5; no definite D call. Germline V lookup: CDR1 MDHEN, CDR2 SYDVKM. Trimming removed 7 bases from V and 4 bases from J, with 19 bases in between. The CDR3 runs to 15 residues.

With regard to this clone: Additional DNA sequences in this sample encode the identical CDR3. The rearrangement joins TRBV7-9 to TRBJ1-6; D may be TRBD1 (5 bases). Deletions cut 1 base from V and 3 bases from J, with 10 bases between. Per germline, CDR1 SEHNR and CDR2 FQNEAQ (reference sequence). The CDR3 consists of 16 residues. For the CDR3, the DNA is TGTGCCAGCAGCTTAGGGCAGGGTTTCTATAATTCACCCCTCCACTTT. Its protein is CASSLGQGFYNSPLHF. Filled out from reference TRBV7-9 and TRBJ1-6, the complete variable domain reads DTGVSQNPRHKITKRGQNVTFRCDPISEHNRLYWYRQTLGQGPEFLTYFQNEAQLEKSRLLSDRFSAERPKGSFSTLEIQRTEQGDSAMYLCASSLGQGFYNSPLHFGNGTRLTVT.

About this clone itself: Other DNA sequences in this sample translate to the same CDR3. V usage is TRBV12-3 or TRBV12-4 and J usage is TRBJ2-1, with D uncertain. V was trimmed by 5 bases and J by 7 bases, leaving 6 bases between them. The CDR3 loop spans 11 amino acids. CDR3 in DNA: TGTGCCAGCAGTCTTCGTAATGAGCAGTTCTTC. Amino acids: CASSLRNEQFF.

V is TRBV30 and J is TRBJ1-2, with D hard to call. Per germline, CDR1 GTSNPN and CDR2 SVGIG (reference sequence). The CDR3 sequence is 12 residues long. The ends were cut back, 1 base at V and 6 bases at J, with 9 bases in the middle. DNA for the CDR3: TGTGCCTGGAGTGCTCCAATTAATGGCTACACCTTC. This codes for CAWSAPINGYTF.

The chain links TRBV6-6 to TRBJ1-3; possible D gene TRBD1, 6 bases. CDR1 MNHNY and CDR2 SVGAGI come from the germline V gene (reference sequence). Trimming took off 6 bases at V and 0 bases at J, with 15 bases between the two ends. The CDR3 runs 16 residues. The CDR3 sequence is CASSHGTLSSGNTIYF. The CDR3 coding sequence is TGTGCCAGCAGCCACGGGACACTGAGCTCTGGAAACACCATATATTTT.

The V gene is TRBV5-1, the J gene TRBJ2-7, with 10 bases matching TRBD1. Germline V gives CDR1 SGHRS, CDR2 YFSETQ. V lost 4 bases and J lost 3; bases outside the gene matches: 13. The CDR3 spans 17 residues. The CDR3 is CASSRFSGTGDYYEQYF. In DNA, the CDR3 is TGCGCCAGCAGCCGATTTTCCGGGACAGGGGATTACTACGAGCAGTACTTC.

The rearrangement joins TRBV9 to TRBJ2-2, with D perhaps TRBD2 (7 bases). Trimming stripped 5 bases from V and 5 bases from J, with 22 bases between. The length of the CDR3 is 17 residues. Germline CDR1 is SGDLS and CDR2 is YYNGEE. The CDR3 region is CASSAGGTNLMTGELFF. CDR3 coding DNA: TGTGCCAGCAGTGCCGGGGGGACAAACTTAATGACCGGGGAGCTGTTTTTT.

The genes are TRBV5-6 and TRBJ1-1; D unclear. In germline, CDR1 is SGHDT, CDR2 YYEEEE. CDR3 length: 12 amino acids. V lost 2 bases and J 8 bases, leaving 10 bases between the germline ends. This CDR3 is CASSLPPGEAFF. In DNA, the CDR3 is TGTGCCAGCAGCTTACCCCCCGGCGAAGCTTTCTTT.

The chain carries TRBV9 and TRBJ2-2; no clear D gene. The CDR3 totals 15 residues. Trimming removed 1 base at V and 1 base at J, with 8 bases between. The germline V gene has CDR1 SGDLS and CDR2 YYNGEE. The CDR3 protein is CASSVFGLNTGELFF. As DNA, the CDR3 is TGTGCCAGCAGCGTATTTGGTTTGAACACCGGGGAGCTGTTTTTT.

The chain employs TRBV19 and TRBJ2-5; D uncertain. This CDR3 spans 15 amino acids. V dropped 1 base and J dropped 2 bases, with 11 bases sitting between them. Germline lookup yields CDR1 LNHDA and CDR2 SQIVND (reference sequence). CDR3 sequence (DNA): TGTGCCAGTAGTATAGGCAGGACGATACAAGAGACCCAGTACTTC. Amino acids: CASSIGRTIQETQYF.

This chain's CDR3 is CASSFTGNNQPQHF. In nucleotides, the CDR3 is TGTGCCAGCAGCTTTACAGGGAATAATCAGCCCCAGCATTTT. The chain uses TRBV11-2 and TRBJ1-5, with D possibly being TRBD1 (6 bases). Trimming took 3 bases from V and 4 from J, leaving 10 bases between them. Germline V lookup: CDR1 SGHAT, CDR2 FQNNGV. The CDR3 runs to 14 residues.

The chain couples TRBV6-5 to TRBJ2-7, with D possibly being TRBD1 (6 bases). V was shortened by 8 bases and J by 2 bases, with 13 bases between the two germline ends. Germline V gene sequence: CDR1 MNHEY, CDR2 SVGAGI. This CDR3 comprises 13 residues. CDR3 sequence: CASHRAGPYEQYF. In nucleotides, the CDR3 is TGTGCCAGCCACAGGGCAGGGCCCTACGAGCAGTACTTC.

This sequence joins TRBV3-1 (or the pseudogene TRBV3-2) and TRBJ2-7; D tentatively fits TRBD1 or TRBD2 (5 bases each). V lost 0 bases, J lost 6 bases, and 18 bases lay in between. CDR3 length equals 16 residues. The germline CDR1 and CDR2 sequences are LGHDT and YNNKEL (reference sequence). In DNA, the CDR3 is TGTGCCAGCAGCCAAGATTTTAGTAGCCATGGGGGCGAGCAGTACTTC. Translated, it gives CASSQDFSSHGGEQYF.

The chain has TRBV27 and TRBJ1-6; maybe TRBD1 (6 bases). CDR1 is MNHEY, CDR2 SMNVEV, per germline (reference sequence). The CDR3 is 15 residues long. Trimming took 6 bases from V and 9 from J, leaving 18 bases between them. CDR3 sequence (DNA): TGTGCCAGCAGAGGGGCCTGGGGGGCGGGTTCACCCCTCCACTTT. It yields the protein CASRGAWGAGSPLHF.

The genes are TRBV6-5 and TRBJ1-4, with 7 bases aligning to TRBD1. The ends lost 2 bases at V and 4 bases at J; junction bases unmatched: 7. This CDR3 is 16 amino acids long. CDR1 and CDR2 (germline): MNHEY, SVGAGI. In DNA, the CDR3 is TGTGCCAGCAGTTACAAGGGACAGACCCTTAATGAAAAACTGTTTTTT. This gives the protein CASSYKGQTLNEKLFF.

This clone was detected a few times. J is TRBJ2-3 and V is TRBV2, with D unclear. CDR1 is SNHLY and CDR2 is FYNNEI in the germline V gene. Trimming stripped 7 bases from V and 3 bases from J, with 5 bases between. The CDR3 is 11 residues long. CDR3 in amino acids: CASTLTDTQYF. DNA for the CDR3: TGTGCCAGCACCCTGACAGATACGCAGTATTTT.

The chain employs TRBV4-2 and TRBJ1-1; D remains unclear. V dropped 4 bases and J dropped 1 base, with 10 bases sitting between them. This CDR3 has 14 residues. The V gene's germline CDR1 is LGHNA and CDR2 YNFKEQ. This CDR3 is CASSLGLWNTEAFF. CDR3 DNA: TGTGCCAGCAGCCTTGGACTGTGGAACACTGAAGCTTTCTTT.

The chain carries TRBV7-9 and TRBJ2-1, with TRBD2 identical over 7 bases. The CDR3 consists of 15 residues. V gave up 3 bases and J gave up 8 bases; unmatched junction bases: 10. The germline V gene has CDR1 SEHNR and CDR2 FQNEAQ (reference sequence). The CDR3 here is CASSLSGGMWDEQFF. The CDR3, as DNA: TGTGCCAGCAGCTTGTCGGGGGGTATGTGGGATGAGCAGTTCTTC.

The chain employs TRBV30 and TRBJ2-2, with D perhaps TRBD1 or TRBD2 (5 bases each). V dropped 3 bases and J dropped 5 bases, with 13 bases sitting between them. The germline CDR1 and CDR2 sequences are GTSNPN and SVGIG (reference sequence). The CDR3 length is 14 residues. In nucleotides, the CDR3 is TGTGCCTGGAGGGGGACGGTTGTAACCGGGGAGCTGTTTTTT. Protein product: CAWRGTVVTGELFF.

This chain joins TRBV4-1 and TRBJ1-4, with unresolved D. V was pared by 1 base and J by 12 bases, with 12 bases between. CDR3 length: 13 amino acids. Germline V gene data show CDR1 as MGHRA and CDR2 as YSYEKL. The CDR3 reads CASSQVWMGELFF. The CDR3 nucleotides are TGCGCCAGCAGCCAAGTTTGGATGGGAGAACTGTTTTTT.

This chain links TRBV5-1 with TRBJ2-3; D call uncertain. V gave up 0 bases and J gave up 1 base, with 6 bases separating them. The CDR3 length is 14 residues. Germline values: CDR1 SGHRS, CDR2 YFSETQ. The CDR3 DNA follows: TGCGCCAGCAGCTTGGGTCTGGGCACAGATACGCAGTATTTT. This gives the protein CASSLGLGTDTQYF.

The CDR3 bases are TGTGCCAGCAGCGTAGGGGGACTAGCGGGTGGAGATACGCAGTATTTT. Translating it yields CASSVGGLAGGDTQYF. J is TRBJ2-3 and V is TRBV9, with 12 nucleotides matching TRBD2. The CDR3 is 16 residues long. The V and J ends lost 0 bases and 5 bases, in that order; junction bases with no gene match: 4. CDR1 SGDLS and CDR2 YYNGEE come from the germline V gene. The full variable domain, in which reference TRBV9 and TRBJ2-3 provide the parts outside the CDR3, is DSGVTQTPKHLITATGQRVTLRCSPRSGDLSVYWYQQSLDQGLQFLIQYYNGEERAKGNILERFSAQQFPDLHSELNLSSLELGDSALYFCASSVGGLAGGDTQYFGPGTRLTVL.

In DNA form, the CDR3 reads TGTGCCAGCAGCTTGGCGGGACGGATCTCCTACGAGCAGTACTTC. The encoded protein is CASSLAGRISYEQYF. The rearrangement joins TRBV7-8 to TRBJ2-7; tentatively, D is TRBD2 (6 bases). Deletions cut 3 bases from V and 0 bases from J, with 12 bases between. The CDR3 sequence is 15 residues long. Germline loops: CDR1 SGHVS, CDR2 FQNEAQ.